One and the same sample provided the 23 T cell receptor beta chains below, sequenced in a study of T cells in Graves' hyperthyroidism and ophthalmopathy. Template material for amplifying TCR beta CDR3 regions consisted of RNA transcripts. Using the HTBI primer set, a first-round RT-PCR was run on the TCR CDR3. TCRdb reanalysed the multiplex PCR reads using MiXCR and keeps one entry per CDR3 protein. The sample has about 420,000 distinct CDR3 sequences, approximately 14% seen once; the top ten hold roughly 14%. The sequencing input was blood. These receptors were taken from a woman under 30 with Graves' hyperthyroidism.

The gene calls are TRBV6-1 and TRBJ1-2; D unclear. The length of the CDR3 is 11 residues. The germline gives CDR1 MNHNS, CDR2 SASEGT. Trimming pared 10 bases from V and 0 bases from J, leaving 6 bases between. This chain's CDR3 is CATEANYGYTF. The CDR3 region has the DNA TGTGCCACTGAAGCTAACTATGGCTACACCTTC.

This clonotype was seen once. The rearrangement uses TRBV15 and TRBJ2-5; 12 positions match TRBD2. Trimming took 6 bases from V and 2 from J; bases not matched to a gene: 7. Per the germline V gene, CDR1 is LNHNV and CDR2 is YYDKDF (reference sequence). The CDR3 has 16 amino acids. CDR3 nucleotides: TGTGCCACCAGTCGACTAGCGGGGGCACCACAAGAGACCCAGTACTTC. This sequence encodes CATSRLAGAPQETQYF.

This clonotype has at least ten counts. The gene calls are TRBV18 and TRBJ1-1; D is ambiguous. V was clipped by 4 bases and J by 0 bases, with 9 bases between them. This CDR3 has 14 amino acids. Germline loops: CDR1 KGHSH, CDR2 LQKENI. In DNA, the CDR3 is TGTGCCAGCTCACGGTCCACGGTGAACACTGAAGCTTTCTTT. It translates to CASSRSTVNTEAFF.

This clonotype was seen repeatedly, ten times or more. The chain joins TRBV7-9 to TRBJ1-4; D unresolved. Germline V gene data show CDR1 as SEHNR and CDR2 as FQNEAQ (reference sequence). This CDR3 has 13 amino acids. The V and J ends lost 6 bases and 5 bases respectively, with 10 bases between them. This CDR3 is CASRQAGNEKLFF. The CDR3 coding sequence is TGTGCCAGCAGACAAGCCGGGAATGAAAAACTGTTTTTT.

This clonotype was detected ten times or more. The gene calls are TRBV7-2 and TRBJ1-6, with a weak D call TRBD1 (6 bases). Germline CDR1 reads SGHTA; CDR2 reads FQGNSA. The CDR3 has 20 amino acids. V was shortened by 5 bases and J by 0 bases, with 23 bases between the two germline ends. The CDR3 loop reads CASSPTWDNPLSSYNSPLHF. The DNA for the CDR3 is TGTGCCAGCAGCCCCACGTGGGACAACCCTTTGAGCTCCTATAATTCACCCCTCCACTTT.

This clonotype was detected ten times or more. The chain combines TRBV3-1 with TRBJ1-1, with D maybe TRBD1 (5 bases). CDR1 and CDR2 from the germline V gene are LGHDT and YNNKEL (reference sequence). This CDR3 spans 16 amino acids. V lost 2 bases to trimming and J lost 1 base, with 14 bases between them. The DNA for the CDR3 is TGTGCCAGCAGCCAACACAATTGGGGGACGAACACTGAAGCTTTCTTT. Translating gives CASSQHNWGTNTEAFF.

In this sample, this clonotype turned up many times. The chain uses TRBV12-3 or TRBV12-4 and TRBJ2-1; D assignment may be TRBD1 or TRBD2 (5 bases each). CDR3 size: 16 residues. V lost 7 bases to trimming and J lost 8 bases, with 24 bases between them. CDR3 sequence (DNA): TGTGCCAGCACCATCCGACCCCCCGGGGCCCACGATGAGCAGTTCTTC. It translates to CASTIRPPGAHDEQFF.

In this sample, this clonotype turned up many times. The chain joins TRBV11-2 to TRBJ2-7; TRBD2 aligns across 11 bases. V trimming: 4 bases; J trimming: 4 bases; junction bases outside the gene matches: 3. Germline V gene sequence: CDR1 SGHAT, CDR2 FQNNGV. The CDR3 is 14 amino acids. The CDR3 region has the DNA TGTGCCAGCAGCTGGGGACTAGCGGTTTACGAGCAGTACTTC. Translating gives CASSWGLAVYEQYF.

J is TRBJ2-7 and V is TRBV6-9; D remains unclear. CDR1 is MNHGY, CDR2 SVAAGI, per germline. Deletions cut 8 bases from V and 0 bases from J, with 11 bases between. The CDR3 is made up of 13 amino acids. The CDR3 DNA sequence: TGTGCCAGCGGTTTGAGAGGCTCCTACGAGCAGTACTTC. Translated: CASGLRGSYEQYF.

The chain uses TRBV9 and TRBJ2-2, with TRBD1 matching 11 bases. The CDR3 length is 15 residues. Germline-derived CDR1 and CDR2 are SGDLS and YYNGEE. V trimming: 7 bases; J trimming: 5 bases; junction bases outside the gene matches: 7. The CDR3 loop is CASASGTGGTGELFF. CDR3 bases: TGTGCCAGCGCGTCTGGGACAGGGGGGACCGGGGAGCTGTTTTTT.

This clonotype was seen ten or more times. This CDR3 is CASSAGTRNEKLFF. Here the CDR3 DNA reads TGTGCCAGCAGTGCGGGGACAAGAAATGAAAAACTGTTTTTT. The chain recombines TRBV12-3 or TRBV12-4 with TRBJ1-4; D might be TRBD1 (6 bases). Trimming cost V 5 bases and J 5 bases, with 12 bases left between them. This CDR3 comprises 14 residues.

The table lists this clonotype with many counts. CDR3 nucleotide sequence: TGTGCCAGCAGTACTAGCGGGCTCCCCTACGAGCAGTACTTC. It translates to CASSTSGLPYEQYF. The chain is built from TRBV27 and TRBJ2-7; 9 bases match TRBD2. Germline V gene data show CDR1 as MNHEY and CDR2 as SMNVEV (reference sequence). The junction had 4 bases not matched to a gene; V was cut back by 5 bases and J by 2 bases. This CDR3 is 14 amino acids long.

The V gene is TRBV20-1, the J gene TRBJ2-7; 9 nucleotides agree with TRBD2. The germline V gene encodes CDR1 DFQATT and CDR2 SNEGSKA (reference sequence). V shed 4 bases, J shed 0 bases, and the junction held 10 bases outside the gene matches. This CDR3 has 16 residues. The CDR3 bases are TGCAGTGCTAACGAGCTAGCGGGGCTTAGCTCCTACGAGCAGTACTTC. This gives the protein CSANELAGLSSYEQYF.

The table lists this clonotype with many counts. The CDR3 is CASSLGPSKTYEQYF. CDR3 DNA sequence: TGTGCCAGCAGCCTAGGGCCTTCCAAGACCTACGAGCAGTACTTC. The chain carries TRBV28 and TRBJ2-7; D gene unclear. The CDR3 extends over 15 amino acids. The V and J ends lost 6 bases and 2 bases respectively, with 17 bases between them. The V gene's germline CDR1 is MDHEN and CDR2 SYDVKM.

This clonotype occurred many times. The chain has TRBV11-2 and TRBJ2-2, with a tentative D call TRBD2 (7 bases). Germline V lookup: CDR1 SGHAT, CDR2 FQNNGV. The CDR3 runs 15 residues. V lost 5 bases to trimming and J lost 5 bases, with 15 bases between them. In nucleotides, the CDR3 is TGTGCCAGCAGCCCGTGGGGGCGGGGGACCGGGGAGCTGTTTTTT. It codes for CASSPWGRGTGELFF.

This clonotype was counted at least ten times. The V and J genes are TRBV11-2 and TRBJ2-2, with 9 bases fitting TRBD2. The germline V gene encodes CDR1 SGHAT and CDR2 FQNNGV. Unmatched junction bases numbered 5, after V lost 0 bases and J lost 12 bases. The CDR3 consists of 14 residues. The CDR3 nucleotides read TGTGCCAGCAGCTTAGATCCCGCGGGAGGGCAGCTGTTTTTT. It encodes CASSLDPAGGQLFF.

This clonotype was detected ten times or more. The chain links TRBV2 to TRBJ1-2; 9 positions agree with TRBD1. CDR1 and CDR2 (germline): SNHLY, FYNNEI. J gave up 3 bases and V 7 bases, and 12 bases lay outside the gene matches. The CDR3 extends over 16 amino acids. CDR3 in amino acids: CASNHPEDRGYYGYTF. DNA of the CDR3: TGTGCCAGCAACCATCCCGAGGACAGGGGATACTATGGCTACACCTTC.

This clonotype was counted only a few times. The V gene is TRBV7-6, the J gene TRBJ2-1; D perhaps matches TRBD2 (5 bases). V lost 2 bases to trimming and J lost 0 bases, with 17 bases between them. Germline values: CDR1 SGHVS, CDR2 FNYEAQ. CDR3 length: 18 residues. The CDR3 DNA is TGTGCCAGCAGCTTAAACGTGGCGGGCAGTACCTCCTACAATGAGCAGTTCTTC. This gives the protein CASSLNVAGSTSYNEQFF. The variable domain in full, completed from reference TRBV7-6 and TRBJ2-1, reads GAGVSQSPRYKVTKRGQDVALRCDPISGHVSLYWYRQALGQGPEFLTYFNYEAQQDKSGLPNDRFSAERPEGSISTLTIQRTEQRDSAMYRCASSLNVAGSTSYNEQFFGPGTRLTVL.

This clonotype has at least ten counts. The CDR3 nucleotides are TGTGCCATCAGTGGGCCAGGGGGGACTGAGCAGTTCTTC. It translates to CAISGPGGTEQFF. The chain couples TRBV10-3 to TRBJ2-1; D is perhaps TRBD1 (7 bases). The CDR3 is 13 residues long. Trimming removed 4 bases at V and 9 bases at J, with 13 bases between. CDR1 and CDR2 (germline): ENHRY, SYGVKD.

This clonotype was seen more than once but under ten times. The V call is TRBV6-5, the J call TRBJ2-1; the match to TRBD2 covers 8 bases. V was pared by 2 bases and J by 8 bases, with 11 bases of the junction left unmatched. The CDR3 covers 16 residues. Looked up from germline, CDR1 is MNHEY and CDR2 is SVGAGI. The CDR3, as DNA: TGTGCCAGCAGTTACCCCCAACGGGGGGGCCAGGATGAGCAGTTCTTC. Residues: CASSYPQRGGQDEQFF.

The chain uses TRBV7-9 and TRBJ2-5; D is undetermined. V was pared by 4 bases and J by 1 base, with 16 bases between. CDR1 is SEHNR and CDR2 is FQNEAQ in the germline V gene (reference sequence). CDR3 length: 16 residues. CDR3 amino acids: CASSSPPPALQETQYF. In nucleotides, the CDR3 is TGTGCCAGCAGCTCACCCCCCCCAGCCCTCCAAGAGACCCAGTACTTC.

Worth noting for this clonotype: A read error may be the cause here, since a much bigger clone is one base away. This rearrangement joins TRBV20-1 to TRBJ2-7, with a weak D call TRBD2 (7 bases). CDR3 length equals 17 residues. Germline CDR1 reads DFQATT; CDR2 reads SNEGSKA (reference sequence). The DNA for the CDR3 is TGCAGTGCCGGAGGCTCCGACGAGGGGGGGATCTCCCACGAGCAGTACTTC. It is translated as CSAGGSDEGGISHEQYF.

This clonotype occurred a few times. The rearrangement uses TRBV20-1 and TRBJ2-6; D not certain. The germline gives CDR1 DFQATT, CDR2 SNEGSKA (reference sequence). The CDR3 sequence is 13 residues long. Between the trimmed V and J ends, which lost 5 bases and 0 bases, there was a span of 5 bases. The CDR3 DNA is TGCAGTGCTTTCTTCTCTGGGGCCAACGTCCTGACTTTC. The encoded protein is CSAFFSGANVLTF.